Presented here are 3 T cell receptor beta chains from one specimen sequenced in a study of a mutant IDH1 vaccine in newly diagnosed glioma. The repertoire was sequenced with immunoSEQ multiplex PCR; TCRdb's copy has only in-frame clones and lacks some. The sample consists of under 35,000 clones, 90% of them appearing once. Their antigen targets remain unknown. As to time point: week 11, during vaccination. A 20-mer mutant IDH1 peptide at 300 ug was injected subcutaneously with topical imiquimod. This material consisted of PBMCs, taken from a glioma patient whose treatment included an IDH1 peptide vaccine. All receptors derive from a young man with glioma.

The J gene is TRBJ1-2, the V gene TRBV13, with TRBD1 identical over 8 bases. The CDR3 consists of 17 residues. The ends lost 4 bases at V and 3 bases at J; junction bases unmatched: 13. Germline V CDR1 and CDR2: PRHDT, FYEKMQ (reference sequence). This chain's CDR3 is CASSSYLWQGADYGYTF. CDR3 in DNA: TGTGCCAGCAGCTCTTATCTATGGCAGGGGGCAGACTATGGCTACACCTTC.

This chain connects TRBV6-5 to TRBJ1-2; D is possibly TRBD1 (5 bases). This CDR3 is built from 13 residues. From germline, CDR1 is MNHEY and CDR2 SVGAGI. The V end lost 2 bases, the J end lost 4 bases, and 8 bases lay between the germline ends. In nucleotides, the CDR3 is TGTGCCAGCAGTTACGATAGGGGCTATGGCTACACCTTC. This gives the protein CASSYDRGYGYTF.

J is TRBJ2-5 and V is TRBV20-1; TRBD2 matches 8 bases. Germline V gives CDR1 DFQATT, CDR2 SNEGSKA (reference sequence). V was pared by 1 base and J by 9 bases, with 1 base of the junction left unmatched. CDR3 length equals 11 residues. The CDR3: CSARAGGPQYF. CDR3 DNA: TGCAGTGCTAGAGCGGGAGGGCCCCAGTACTTC.